Each of the 32 T cell receptor beta chains below was sequenced from the same sample in a study of blood T cells in healthy people across ages. Primers used in a second PCR of roughly 6 to 12 cycles were a sample-barcoded 5' primer and a J-beta primer mix. TCRdb called the 5' RACE reads again in MiXCR, with one record for every CDR3 protein. The sample includes roughly 560,000 distinct CDR3 sequences, around 24% seen only once; the top ten take roughly 9.4%. The sample also formed part of further work on T cells of mothers and their children.

Sequenced: blood. The origin of the receptors is a boy younger than 18 in good health.

The chain uses TRBV10-3 and TRBJ1-2, with D possibly being TRBD1 (6 bases). Trimming left V 8 bases short and J 9 bases short, with 25 bases between. The CDR3 is 15 residues long. Germline lookup yields CDR1 ENHRY and CDR2 SYGVKD. Here the CDR3 DNA reads TGTGCCATCTCCCAAAACACGGGGGCCCTAACAAGCTACACCTTC. Its protein product is CAISQNTGALTSYTF.

The genes are TRBV7-2 and TRBJ2-1; 10 nucleotides align to TRBD2. The last part of the DNA fits TRBJ2-7 better; the J call may be wrong. The CDR3 runs to 18 residues. Germline CDR1 and CDR2: SGHTA and FQGNSA. The CDR3 region has the DNA TGTGCCAGCAGCTTAGCCCAGGAAAGGGGACTAGCGCGTTCTGAGCAGTACTTC. This codes for CASSLAQERGLARSEQYF.

J is TRBJ2-5 and V is TRBV28; unclear D gene. From germline, CDR1 is MDHEN and CDR2 SYDVKM. Trimming stripped 5 bases from V and 4 bases from J, with 8 bases between. The CDR3 loop spans 12 amino acids. In nucleotides, the CDR3 is TGTGCCAGCAGTGGGATTGGAGAGACCCAGTACTTC. Residues: CASSGIGETQYF.

This clonotype was detected a few times. The chain has TRBV7-2 and TRBJ2-1; D call uncertain. Trimming removed 6 bases from V and 6 bases from J, with 9 bases in between. The CDR3 extends over 12 amino acids. The germline CDR1 and CDR2 sequences are SGHTA and FQGNSA. CDR3 sequence (DNA): TGTGCCAGCAGTCAGGCGGTCAATGAGCAGTTCTTC. Its protein product is CASSQAVNEQFF. The full variable domain, its missing parts supplied by reference TRBV7-2 and TRBJ2-1, is GAGVSQSPSNKVTEKGKDVELRCDPISGHTALYWYRQSLGQGLEFLIYFQGNSAPDKSGLPSDRFSAERTGGSVSTLTIQRTQQEDSAVYLCASSQAVNEQFFGPGTRLTVL.

V gene TRBV12-3 or TRBV12-4 combines with J gene TRBJ1-2; D possibly corresponds to TRBD1 (5 bases). The CDR3 spans 16 residues. Trimming took 1 base from V and 0 from J, leaving 12 bases between them. The CDR3 spells CASSLGDSGANYGYTF. CDR3 DNA sequence: TGTGCCAGCAGTTTAGGCGACAGCGGAGCTAACTATGGCTACACCTTC.

The chain links TRBV9 to TRBJ2-1; the match to TRBD1 covers 10 bases. The J segment lost 6 bases and the V segment lost 4 bases, leaving 10 bases of the junction unmatched. CDR1 SGDLS and CDR2 YYNGEE come from the germline V gene. CDR3 length: 16 amino acids. CDR3 sequence reads: CASSPSGTGVGNEQFF. The CDR3 nucleotides read TGTGCCAGCAGCCCTAGTGGGACAGGGGTTGGCAATGAGCAGTTCTTC. Supplemented by reference TRBV9 and TRBJ2-1, the full variable domain reads DSGVTQTPKHLITATGQRVTLRCSPRSGDLSVYWYQQSLDQGLQFLIQYYNGEERAKGNILERFSAQQFPDLHSELNLSSLELGDSALYFCASSPSGTGVGNEQFFGPGTRLTVL.

This clonotype was observed a few times. This chain links TRBV28 with TRBJ2-3; 7 nucleotides agree with TRBD2. The V and J ends lost 5 bases and 0 bases, in that order; junction bases with no gene match: 8. The CDR3 is 16 amino acids. CDR1 is MDHEN and CDR2 is SYDVKM in the germline V gene. This CDR3 is CASSAPGTISTDTQYF. The CDR3 DNA follows: TGTGCCAGCAGTGCCCCCGGGACTATCAGCACAGATACGCAGTATTTT. Drawing the rest from reference TRBV28 and TRBJ2-3, the complete variable domain is DVKVTQSSRYLVKRTGEKVFLECVQDMDHENMFWYRQDPGLGLRLIYFSYDVKMKEKGDIPEGYSVSREKKERFSLILESASTNQTSMYLCASSAPGTISTDTQYFGPGTRLTVL.

V is TRBV7-2 and J is TRBJ1-1; D is possibly TRBD1 (5 bases). The ends were cut back, 5 bases at V and 5 bases at J, with 18 bases in the middle. This CDR3 is 15 amino acids long. Germline V gene sequence: CDR1 SGHTA, CDR2 FQGNSA. The CDR3 nucleotides read TGTGCCAGCAGCCCACGGATAGGGGCGACAACTGAAGCTTTCTTT. Protein sequence: CASSPRIGATTEAFF.

In its sample, this clonotype was seen a few times. This sequence joins TRBV5-5 and TRBJ2-2, with 8 bases identical to TRBD1. The CDR3 runs to 16 residues. Germline-derived CDR1 and CDR2 are SGHKS and YYEKEE (reference sequence). V lost 7 bases to trimming and J lost 4 bases; unmatched junction nucleotides: 12. CDR3 nucleotide sequence: TGTGCCAGCCGACCACCCGACAGGGGACTCACCGGGGAGCTGTTTTTT. This gives the protein CASRPPDRGLTGELFF.

This clonotype was counted a few times. This chain connects TRBV7-2 to TRBJ2-3; D call uncertain. The V gene lost 0 bases and the J gene lost 1 base, with 14 bases spanning the gap. There are 17 residues in the CDR3. Germline V gene lookup returns CDR1 SGHTA and CDR2 FQGNSA. CDR3 protein: CASSLAGSYRGTDTQYF. The CDR3 DNA sequence: TGTGCCAGCAGCTTAGCGGGCAGCTATCGCGGCACAGATACGCAGTATTTT.

The rearrangement uses TRBV15 and TRBJ2-5; weak D call: TRBD2 (6 bases). This CDR3 has 14 amino acids. The V end lost 3 bases, the J end lost 11 bases, and 19 bases lay between the germline ends. Per germline, CDR1 LNHNV and CDR2 YYDKDF (reference sequence). CDR3 in DNA: TGTGCCACCAGCAGCACATGGGAGGACCGGGAGCAGTACTTC. Amino acids: CATSSTWEDREQYF.

This clonotype was detected only a few times. The J gene is TRBJ1-1, the V gene TRBV7-9; 7 nucleotides align to TRBD1. CDR3 length equals 17 residues. The J segment lost 1 base and the V segment lost 1 base, leaving 9 bases of the junction unmatched. Germline V lookup: CDR1 SEHNR, CDR2 FQNEAQ (reference sequence). The CDR3 is CASSLGPPGQRNTEAFF. The CDR3 DNA sequence: TGTGCCAGCAGCTTAGGGCCCCCGGGACAGAGGAACACTGAAGCTTTCTTT.

This chain connects TRBV4-1 to TRBJ2-4; 7 bases match TRBD2. CDR3 length: 19 amino acids. With 1 base clipped from V and 1 base from J, the junction kept 13 bases outside the gene matches. CDR1 and CDR2 (germline): MGHRA, YSYEKL. The CDR3 bases are TGCGCCAGCAGCCAAGTGAAATTTTGGGGGGGGAATGCCAAAAACATTCAGTACTTC. Its protein product is CASSQVKFWGGNAKNIQYF.

The chain is built from TRBV6-1 and TRBJ2-6, with D perhaps matching TRBD1 (6 bases). The V gene lost 7 bases and the J gene lost 2 bases, with 27 bases spanning the gap. The CDR3 is made up of 20 amino acids. Germline V gene lookup returns CDR1 MNHNS and CDR2 SASEGT. Here the CDR3 reads CASTAGAGGLIIAGANVLTF. CDR3 coding DNA: TGTGCCAGCACCGCAGGGGCTGGGGGCTTAATTATAGCTGGGGCCAACGTCCTGACTTTC.

The chain couples TRBV6-4 to TRBJ2-1; TRBD1 matches at 7 bases. CDR1 is MRHNA, CDR2 SNTAGT, per germline. The J segment lost 6 bases and the V segment lost 3 bases, leaving 5 bases of the junction unmatched. The CDR3 has 14 amino acids. The CDR3 DNA sequence: TGTGCCAGCAGTGAAGGAGCAGGGGGCAATGAGCAGTTCTTC. Amino acid sequence: CASSEGAGGNEQFF.

This sequence joins TRBV20-1 and TRBJ2-3, with TRBD2 matching 12 bases. V dropped 3 bases and J dropped 1; count of bases not matched to a gene: 11. The CDR3 spans 18 residues. Per the germline V gene, CDR1 is DFQATT and CDR2 is SNEGSKA (reference sequence). The CDR3 sequence is CSASATSGGSHGTDTQYF. In DNA form, the CDR3 reads TGCAGTGCTAGCGCAACTAGCGGGGGGTCGCACGGCACAGATACGCAGTATTTT.

The rearrangement joins TRBV7-2 to TRBJ2-2; TRBD1 might be the D (6 bases). With 2 bases removed from V and 1 base from J, the gap between germline ends came to 11 bases. The CDR3 is made up of 16 amino acids. Germline V gene data show CDR1 as SGHTA and CDR2 as FQGNSA. CDR3 DNA sequence: TGTGCCAGCAGCTTAAGCGGACAGAGGAACACCGGGGAGCTGTTTTTT. Translated, it gives CASSLSGQRNTGELFF.

This clonotype has only a few counts. An end of the junction differs from the germline gene, which may be a read error. The rearrangement uses TRBV4-3 and TRBJ1-4; D is unclear. Germline lookup yields CDR1 LGHNA and CDR2 YSLEER. The CDR3 sequence is 16 residues long. CDR3 DNA: TGCGCCAGCAGCCGGGCTCGGGCCGCGGGGAATGAAAAACTGGTTTTT. It translates to CASSRARAAGNEKLVF.

V is TRBV28 and J is TRBJ2-7; no clear D gene. The CDR3 consists of 14 residues. V lost 0 bases to trimming and J lost 0 bases, with 6 bases between them. Germline CDR1 and CDR2: MDHEN and SYDVKM. CDR3 amino acids: CASSLWLSSYEQYF. In DNA form, the CDR3 reads TGTGCCAGCAGTTTATGGCTCAGCTCCTACGAGCAGTACTTC.

This clonotype was seen a few times. The gene calls are TRBV27 and TRBJ2-1; TRBD2 aligns across 11 bases. V was pared by 3 bases and J by 4 bases, with 2 bases of the junction left unmatched. Germline V lookup: CDR1 MNHEY, CDR2 SMNVEV (reference sequence). The CDR3 has 15 residues. The DNA for the CDR3 is TGTGCCAGCAGTTTTAGCGGGGGGGCTTACAATGAGCAGTTCTTC. Translating it yields CASSFSGGAYNEQFF.

The sample holds many counts of this clonotype. This rearrangement joins TRBV5-1 to TRBJ2-7, with TRBD1 matching over 8 bases. Germline assignment: CDR1 SGHRS and CDR2 YFSETQ. Trimming removed 0 bases from V and 3 bases from J; junction bases left unmatched: 2. This CDR3 region has 14 residues. In DNA, the CDR3 is TGCGCCAGCAGCTTGGTCGGGACAGGCTACGAGCAGTACTTC. Its protein product is CASSLVGTGYEQYF.

This clonotype was recorded many times. One end of the junction is discordant with germline, which a read error may explain. V and J are TRBV4-1 and TRBJ2-2, with a possible D match to TRBD1 (6 bases). This CDR3 has 12 amino acids. Germline V CDR1 and CDR2: MGHRA, YSYEKL. As DNA, the CDR3 is TGTGCCAGCAGTCAGGGGACCGGGGAGCTGTTTTTT. Translated: CASSQGTGELFF.

This clonotype was recorded a few times. This chain joins TRBV29-1 and TRBJ2-2, with 8 bases aligning to TRBD2. The CDR3 runs 14 residues. Germline V gene data show CDR1 as SQVTM and CDR2 as ANQGSEA. V trimming: 4 bases; J trimming: 5 bases; junction bases outside the gene matches: 6. The CDR3 nucleotides read TGCAGCGTTGCGGGGGGGCATGAGACCGGGGAGCTGTTTTTT. This codes for CSVAGGHETGELFF.

This rearrangement joins TRBV28 to TRBJ2-2; 7 nucleotides agree with TRBD2. Germline V CDR1 and CDR2: MDHEN, SYDVKM. The V and J ends lost 3 bases and 1 base, in that order; junction bases with no gene match: 11. This CDR3 is built from 18 residues. For the CDR3, the DNA is TGTGCCAGCAGTTTTGGTTTTAGGTCTAGCGGGAACACCGGGGAGCTGTTTTTT. Amino acid sequence: CASSFGFRSSGNTGELFF.

This clonotype showed up many times. The rearrangement links TRBV9 to TRBJ2-7; D might be TRBD1 (6 bases). This CDR3 region has 16 residues. CDR1 is SGDLS, CDR2 YYNGEE, per germline. V was cut by 0 bases and J by 3 bases, with 16 bases left in between. CDR3 nucleotides: TGTGCCAGCAGCGTAGCTGCACAGGGTCGAAGCTACGAGCAGTACTTC. This codes for CASSVAAQGRSYEQYF.

The chain employs TRBV11-2 and TRBJ2-3; no definite D call. The CDR3 sequence is 17 residues long. V lost 2 bases to trimming and J lost 4 bases, with 19 bases between them. Germline V gene sequence: CDR1 SGHAT, CDR2 FQNNGV. The CDR3 protein is CASSLLFMVLRADTQYF. In DNA, the CDR3 is TGTGCCAGCAGCTTATTGTTCATGGTCCTTCGTGCAGATACGCAGTATTTT.

The V and J genes are TRBV6-2 or TRBV6-3 and TRBJ2-2, with 7 bases matching TRBD1. With 6 bases clipped from V and 5 bases from J, the junction kept 15 bases outside the gene matches. The CDR3 spans 17 residues. CDR1 is MNHEY, CDR2 SVGEGT, per germline. The CDR3 sequence: CASRPMVGGSMTGELFF. CDR3 coding DNA: TGTGCCAGCAGACCCATGGTAGGGGGCAGCATGACCGGGGAGCTGTTTTTT.

This clonotype was recorded at least ten times. This rearrangement joins TRBV7-2 to TRBJ1-2; D uncertain. The V gene lost 1 base and the J gene lost 1 base, with 4 bases spanning the gap. The CDR3 totals 13 residues. Germline loops: CDR1 SGHTA, CDR2 FQGNSA. CDR3 sequence (DNA): TGTGCCAGCAGCTTAGGGAATAACTATGGCTACACCTTC. Translation gives CASSLGNNYGYTF.

The chain recombines TRBV5-5 with TRBJ2-1; 7 nucleotides line up with TRBD1. Germline lookup yields CDR1 SGHKS and CDR2 YYEKEE (reference sequence). This CDR3 is built from 13 residues. Losses at the gene ends were 2 bases for V and 6 bases for J; bases not matched to a gene: 2. The CDR3 nucleotides are TGTGCCAGCAGCTTTTGGACAGGCAATGAGCAGTTCTTC. This gives the protein CASSFWTGNEQFF.

This clonotype was counted a few times. The chain carries TRBV7-9 and TRBJ2-5; D is unclear. Trimming took 8 bases from V and 5 from J, leaving 21 bases between them. Germline V gene lookup returns CDR1 SEHNR and CDR2 FQNEAQ (reference sequence). This CDR3 comprises 15 residues. The chain's CDR3 is CASGELQTASETQYF. The CDR3 DNA reads as TGTGCCAGCGGCGAGCTGCAAACGGCTTCGGAGACCCAGTACTTC.

The chain has TRBV12-3 or TRBV12-4 and TRBJ1-6, with a tentative D call TRBD1 (5 bases). Trimming shortened V by 0 bases and J by 13 bases, and 10 bases separated the two germline ends. The CDR3 loop spans 13 amino acids. CDR3 nucleotide sequence: TGTGCCAGCAGTTTAGCCGCAGGGTTGCCCCTCCACTTT. The encoded protein is CASSLAAGLPLHF.

The chain combines TRBV28 with TRBJ2-7; 13 bases are shared with TRBD2. Trimming removed 4 bases from V and 0 bases from J; junction bases left unmatched: 3. CDR1 MDHEN and CDR2 SYDVKM come from the germline V gene. This CDR3 has 16 residues. The CDR3 spells CASSYGLAGDSYEQYF. The CDR3 DNA reads TGTGCCAGCAGTTACGGACTAGCGGGAGACTCCTACGAGCAGTACTTC. The whole variable domain, filled in from reference TRBV28 and TRBJ2-7, reads DVKVTQSSRYLVKRTGEKVFLECVQDMDHENMFWYRQDPGLGLRLIYFSYDVKMKEKGDIPEGYSVSREKKERFSLILESASTNQTSMYLCASSYGLAGDSYEQYFGPGTRLTVT.